This T cell receptor (beta chain) was sequenced in a study of T-cell memory formation after mild COVID-19. Turning to the study itself: Clusters were largely donor specific. Whole-study results and caveats: The pre-infection memory compartment contained some responding clones, suggesting cross-reactive memory joined. There was a balanced CD4/CD8 profile in clones contracting day 15 to 85, and later expanders leaned CD4+.

After removal of 4 bases from V and 8 bases from J, the junction contained 12 bases not matched to a gene. Looked up from germline, CDR1 is SGHRS and CDR2 is YFSETQ. The CDR3 sequence is 16 residues long. As for this clonotype: Its target is not known.

After 5'RACE with constant-segment primers, TCR alpha and TCR beta cDNA libraries carrying sample barcodes and UMIs were obtained. TCRdb processed the 5' RACE reads anew with MiXCR; each CDR3 protein has one entry. The top ten clones hold approximately 20% of a sample with under 450,000 distinct CDR3 sequences, roughly 14% of them seen once. The rearrangement uses TRBV5-1 and TRBJ1-2; 12 positions match TRBD1. This sequence was found in a man aged 18 to 35 who had mild COVID-19 (a few samples of this study predate the infection). Cell type and time point are not known. The material sequenced was PBMCs or a T cell subset sorted from them (not recorded which). The CDR3 nucleotides are TGCGCCAGCAGCGTATCCGGGACAGGGGGCCCCGGGGGCTACACCTTC. Amino acids: CASSVSGTGGPGGYTF.